The 7 T cell receptor beta chains in this list originate from one sample, sequenced in a study of human T cells and chemical hapten exposure. Time point of the sample: patch test 3, about 24 weeks after DPC sensitization. Regarding treatment: therapeutic diphenylcyclopropenone sensitization with weekly scalp DPC. TCRdb re-called the RACE reads with MiXCR, one entry per CDR3 protein. The repertoire holds tens of thousands of distinct CDR3 sequences, around an eighth seen once, with 2% to 3% in the top ten. This specimen consisted of whole blood, obtained in connection with sensitization to the hapten diphenylcyclopropenone (DPC). These TCRs come from a young man with alopecia areata. Some clones in this sample may be carry-over from other donors' samples.

The chain joins TRBV24-1 to TRBJ2-1, with a weak D call TRBD2 (5 bases). The germline V gene has CDR1 KGHDR and CDR2 SFDVKD. This CDR3 is 12 amino acids long. Between the trimmed V and J ends, which lost 4 bases and 8 bases, there was a span of 8 bases. The CDR3 nucleotides are TGTGCCACCAGTGAGGGCGGGCATGAGCAGTTCTTC. This gives the protein CATSEGGHEQFF.

Many counts were recorded for this clonotype. This chain connects TRBV6-2 or TRBV6-3 to TRBJ1-1, with unresolved D. This CDR3 is built from 14 residues. Trimming removed 0 bases from V and 7 bases from J, with 12 bases in between. The germline gives CDR1 MNHEY, CDR2 SVGEGT. CDR3 DNA sequence: TGTGCCAGCAGTTACTCATCTTTAGCTGTTGAAGCTTTCTTT. Its protein product is CASSYSSLAVEAFF.

The rearrangement uses TRBV6-5 and TRBJ1-1; maybe TRBD1 (6 bases). CDR1 and CDR2 from the germline V gene are MNHEY and SVGAGI. CDR3 size: 12 residues. Trimming removed 5 bases at V and 3 bases at J, with 7 bases between. The CDR3 spells CASSDRYTEAFF. CDR3 bases: TGTGCCAGCAGTGACAGGTACACTGAAGCTTTCTTT.

J is TRBJ2-7 and V is TRBV3-1; D is possibly TRBD1 (6 bases). The CDR3 is 13 residues long. The V gene's germline CDR1 is LGHDT and CDR2 YNNKEL (reference sequence). Between the trimmed V and J ends, which lost 4 bases and 2 bases, there was a span of 9 bases. CDR3 loop: CASSLRTAYEQYF. Written as DNA, the CDR3 is TGTGCCAGCAGCCTCCGGACAGCCTACGAGCAGTACTTC.

This clonotype appeared many times. The V and J genes are TRBV20-1 and TRBJ2-5; TRBD2 is a possible D gene (5 bases). The CDR3 covers 14 residues. Germline-derived CDR1 and CDR2 are DFQATT and SNEGSKA (reference sequence). The CDR3 loop is CSAGPSSFQETQYF. Written as DNA, the CDR3 is TGCAGCGCAGGCCCTAGCTCCTTCCAAGAGACCCAGTACTTC.

This clonotype was detected only a few times. The chain links TRBV5-1 to TRBJ2-1; 10 positions match TRBD2. Germline assignment: CDR1 SGHRS and CDR2 YFSETQ. There are 15 residues in the CDR3. V lost 2 bases and J lost 8; bases outside the gene matches: 7. The DNA of the CDR3 is TGCGCCAGCAGCTTCGGTACTAGCGGGGTAGATGAGCAGTTCTTC. Encoded protein: CASSFGTSGVDEQFF.

CDR3 loop: CASSLRGQDGNTIYF. CDR3 nucleotides: TGTGCCAGCAGTTTGAGGGGGCAGGATGGAAACACCATATATTTT. This chain uses TRBV12-3 or TRBV12-4 with TRBJ1-3, with 7 nucleotides matching TRBD1. The ends lost 3 bases at V and 3 bases at J; junction bases unmatched: 5. The CDR3 length is 15 residues.